This T cell receptor (beta chain) was captured in a study of blood T cell repertoires in COVID-19. This CDR3 contains 17 residues. V was clipped by 4 bases and J by 1 base; unmatched bases: 6. Germline V lookup: CDR1 MGHRA, CDR2 YSYEKL. Method: immunoSEQ multiplex PCR; TCRdb's copy keeps in-frame clones and lacks some. The data show around 300,000 clones, with approximately 90% seen just once and under 2.5% held by the top ten. The rearrangement joins TRBV4-1 to TRBJ1-4; 10 bases map to TRBD1. The receptor's source is a woman under 30 who had recovered from COVID-19. The specimen was PBMCs or T cells enriched from blood (not recorded which). CDR3 nucleotides: TGCGCCAGCAGCCTTCGGACAGGGGGGGGAACTAATGAAAAACTGTTTTTT. Its translation: CASSLRTGGGTNEKLFF.